This T cell receptor beta chain was captured in a study of post-analysis software for immune sequencing data (dated by TCRdb to 2013 to 2016). For the study in its entirety: The recorded disease courses included relapsing-remitting, secondary progressive and progressive-relapsing multiple sclerosis, and some patients had no subtype annotation. A subset of samples was prepared in parallel using single-end sample barcoding, then pooled and co-amplified after Illumina adapter ligation. The patient repertoires were compared against approximately eleven previously published healthy control repertoires obtained from donors aged about 6 to 26 years. The research as a whole found: Strong co-clustering of samples prepared in the same batch was shown by direct clustering with F measure, prompting a batch-effect correction. Multiple sclerosis patients had significantly lower normalized Chao1 diversity than controls, a result that suggests substantial peripheral T-cell clonal expansion. The multiple sclerosis patient group was slightly younger than the control group. Significantly higher frequencies in patients than in controls were found for several TRBV segments, including TRBV5-6, TRBV5-1 and TRBV20-1.

TCR beta repertoires were profiled from peripheral blood of roughly 13 young patients with multiple sclerosis to demonstrate the VDJtools post-analysis software. Multiple sclerosis patients were children and adolescents aged roughly 6 to 16 years. From the cysteine through the phenylalanine, the CDR3 covers 11 amino acids. The CDR3 DNA has 33 bases and is translated from base 1. For CDR1 and CDR2, the germline V gene (reference sequence) lists SEHNR and FQNEAQ. Receptor amplification or capture employed PCR. The sequencer was an Illumina HiSeq 2500. To reduce PCR and sequencing biases, unique molecular identifiers were built into the TCR beta cDNA libraries. Per 1 to 10 million input T cells, some 500,000 cDNA molecules were obtained, such that each molecule approximated one T cell. Patient libraries were prepared and sequenced with the same protocol used for the earlier healthy control dataset. Within a given batch, samples were prepared together, multiplexed and sequenced on the same HiSeq lane. In the paper's pipeline: MIGEC was used to process the raw barcoded reads, and molecular identifier groups with only a single read were discarded before consensus assembly and CDR3 extraction. VDJtools was used for post-analysis of the clonotype tables, with diversity normalized by down-sampling every dataset to the smallest sample size. In repertoire overlap clustering, CDR3 amino acid sequences, but not nucleotide sequences, were matched to correct batch-related cross-sample contamination. TCRdb cleaned the public reads at Q25 with fastp, built clones with MiXCR and kept in-frame beta chains. Each CDR3 protein appears once, grouped with its most common genes and DNA. The V and J calls were determined by TCRdb, not by the authors. For this sample the table gives 750,000 to 900,000 distinct CDR3 sequences, of which 46% were detected only once. 4.9% of the sample is taken by the ten largest.

This clonotype was counted a few times. Its antigen is not yet known. Qualities for individual bases were not recorded, and no much larger clone is one base off. The chain couples TRBV7-9 to TRBJ2-2, and possibly TRBD2, on 5 matching bases. The receptor comes from a girl aged 5-17 years with multiple sclerosis. The sequenced sample consisted of blood. The CDR3 region has the sequence CASAHTGELFF. The bases read TGTGCTAGCGCCCACACCGGGGAGCTGTTTTTT.